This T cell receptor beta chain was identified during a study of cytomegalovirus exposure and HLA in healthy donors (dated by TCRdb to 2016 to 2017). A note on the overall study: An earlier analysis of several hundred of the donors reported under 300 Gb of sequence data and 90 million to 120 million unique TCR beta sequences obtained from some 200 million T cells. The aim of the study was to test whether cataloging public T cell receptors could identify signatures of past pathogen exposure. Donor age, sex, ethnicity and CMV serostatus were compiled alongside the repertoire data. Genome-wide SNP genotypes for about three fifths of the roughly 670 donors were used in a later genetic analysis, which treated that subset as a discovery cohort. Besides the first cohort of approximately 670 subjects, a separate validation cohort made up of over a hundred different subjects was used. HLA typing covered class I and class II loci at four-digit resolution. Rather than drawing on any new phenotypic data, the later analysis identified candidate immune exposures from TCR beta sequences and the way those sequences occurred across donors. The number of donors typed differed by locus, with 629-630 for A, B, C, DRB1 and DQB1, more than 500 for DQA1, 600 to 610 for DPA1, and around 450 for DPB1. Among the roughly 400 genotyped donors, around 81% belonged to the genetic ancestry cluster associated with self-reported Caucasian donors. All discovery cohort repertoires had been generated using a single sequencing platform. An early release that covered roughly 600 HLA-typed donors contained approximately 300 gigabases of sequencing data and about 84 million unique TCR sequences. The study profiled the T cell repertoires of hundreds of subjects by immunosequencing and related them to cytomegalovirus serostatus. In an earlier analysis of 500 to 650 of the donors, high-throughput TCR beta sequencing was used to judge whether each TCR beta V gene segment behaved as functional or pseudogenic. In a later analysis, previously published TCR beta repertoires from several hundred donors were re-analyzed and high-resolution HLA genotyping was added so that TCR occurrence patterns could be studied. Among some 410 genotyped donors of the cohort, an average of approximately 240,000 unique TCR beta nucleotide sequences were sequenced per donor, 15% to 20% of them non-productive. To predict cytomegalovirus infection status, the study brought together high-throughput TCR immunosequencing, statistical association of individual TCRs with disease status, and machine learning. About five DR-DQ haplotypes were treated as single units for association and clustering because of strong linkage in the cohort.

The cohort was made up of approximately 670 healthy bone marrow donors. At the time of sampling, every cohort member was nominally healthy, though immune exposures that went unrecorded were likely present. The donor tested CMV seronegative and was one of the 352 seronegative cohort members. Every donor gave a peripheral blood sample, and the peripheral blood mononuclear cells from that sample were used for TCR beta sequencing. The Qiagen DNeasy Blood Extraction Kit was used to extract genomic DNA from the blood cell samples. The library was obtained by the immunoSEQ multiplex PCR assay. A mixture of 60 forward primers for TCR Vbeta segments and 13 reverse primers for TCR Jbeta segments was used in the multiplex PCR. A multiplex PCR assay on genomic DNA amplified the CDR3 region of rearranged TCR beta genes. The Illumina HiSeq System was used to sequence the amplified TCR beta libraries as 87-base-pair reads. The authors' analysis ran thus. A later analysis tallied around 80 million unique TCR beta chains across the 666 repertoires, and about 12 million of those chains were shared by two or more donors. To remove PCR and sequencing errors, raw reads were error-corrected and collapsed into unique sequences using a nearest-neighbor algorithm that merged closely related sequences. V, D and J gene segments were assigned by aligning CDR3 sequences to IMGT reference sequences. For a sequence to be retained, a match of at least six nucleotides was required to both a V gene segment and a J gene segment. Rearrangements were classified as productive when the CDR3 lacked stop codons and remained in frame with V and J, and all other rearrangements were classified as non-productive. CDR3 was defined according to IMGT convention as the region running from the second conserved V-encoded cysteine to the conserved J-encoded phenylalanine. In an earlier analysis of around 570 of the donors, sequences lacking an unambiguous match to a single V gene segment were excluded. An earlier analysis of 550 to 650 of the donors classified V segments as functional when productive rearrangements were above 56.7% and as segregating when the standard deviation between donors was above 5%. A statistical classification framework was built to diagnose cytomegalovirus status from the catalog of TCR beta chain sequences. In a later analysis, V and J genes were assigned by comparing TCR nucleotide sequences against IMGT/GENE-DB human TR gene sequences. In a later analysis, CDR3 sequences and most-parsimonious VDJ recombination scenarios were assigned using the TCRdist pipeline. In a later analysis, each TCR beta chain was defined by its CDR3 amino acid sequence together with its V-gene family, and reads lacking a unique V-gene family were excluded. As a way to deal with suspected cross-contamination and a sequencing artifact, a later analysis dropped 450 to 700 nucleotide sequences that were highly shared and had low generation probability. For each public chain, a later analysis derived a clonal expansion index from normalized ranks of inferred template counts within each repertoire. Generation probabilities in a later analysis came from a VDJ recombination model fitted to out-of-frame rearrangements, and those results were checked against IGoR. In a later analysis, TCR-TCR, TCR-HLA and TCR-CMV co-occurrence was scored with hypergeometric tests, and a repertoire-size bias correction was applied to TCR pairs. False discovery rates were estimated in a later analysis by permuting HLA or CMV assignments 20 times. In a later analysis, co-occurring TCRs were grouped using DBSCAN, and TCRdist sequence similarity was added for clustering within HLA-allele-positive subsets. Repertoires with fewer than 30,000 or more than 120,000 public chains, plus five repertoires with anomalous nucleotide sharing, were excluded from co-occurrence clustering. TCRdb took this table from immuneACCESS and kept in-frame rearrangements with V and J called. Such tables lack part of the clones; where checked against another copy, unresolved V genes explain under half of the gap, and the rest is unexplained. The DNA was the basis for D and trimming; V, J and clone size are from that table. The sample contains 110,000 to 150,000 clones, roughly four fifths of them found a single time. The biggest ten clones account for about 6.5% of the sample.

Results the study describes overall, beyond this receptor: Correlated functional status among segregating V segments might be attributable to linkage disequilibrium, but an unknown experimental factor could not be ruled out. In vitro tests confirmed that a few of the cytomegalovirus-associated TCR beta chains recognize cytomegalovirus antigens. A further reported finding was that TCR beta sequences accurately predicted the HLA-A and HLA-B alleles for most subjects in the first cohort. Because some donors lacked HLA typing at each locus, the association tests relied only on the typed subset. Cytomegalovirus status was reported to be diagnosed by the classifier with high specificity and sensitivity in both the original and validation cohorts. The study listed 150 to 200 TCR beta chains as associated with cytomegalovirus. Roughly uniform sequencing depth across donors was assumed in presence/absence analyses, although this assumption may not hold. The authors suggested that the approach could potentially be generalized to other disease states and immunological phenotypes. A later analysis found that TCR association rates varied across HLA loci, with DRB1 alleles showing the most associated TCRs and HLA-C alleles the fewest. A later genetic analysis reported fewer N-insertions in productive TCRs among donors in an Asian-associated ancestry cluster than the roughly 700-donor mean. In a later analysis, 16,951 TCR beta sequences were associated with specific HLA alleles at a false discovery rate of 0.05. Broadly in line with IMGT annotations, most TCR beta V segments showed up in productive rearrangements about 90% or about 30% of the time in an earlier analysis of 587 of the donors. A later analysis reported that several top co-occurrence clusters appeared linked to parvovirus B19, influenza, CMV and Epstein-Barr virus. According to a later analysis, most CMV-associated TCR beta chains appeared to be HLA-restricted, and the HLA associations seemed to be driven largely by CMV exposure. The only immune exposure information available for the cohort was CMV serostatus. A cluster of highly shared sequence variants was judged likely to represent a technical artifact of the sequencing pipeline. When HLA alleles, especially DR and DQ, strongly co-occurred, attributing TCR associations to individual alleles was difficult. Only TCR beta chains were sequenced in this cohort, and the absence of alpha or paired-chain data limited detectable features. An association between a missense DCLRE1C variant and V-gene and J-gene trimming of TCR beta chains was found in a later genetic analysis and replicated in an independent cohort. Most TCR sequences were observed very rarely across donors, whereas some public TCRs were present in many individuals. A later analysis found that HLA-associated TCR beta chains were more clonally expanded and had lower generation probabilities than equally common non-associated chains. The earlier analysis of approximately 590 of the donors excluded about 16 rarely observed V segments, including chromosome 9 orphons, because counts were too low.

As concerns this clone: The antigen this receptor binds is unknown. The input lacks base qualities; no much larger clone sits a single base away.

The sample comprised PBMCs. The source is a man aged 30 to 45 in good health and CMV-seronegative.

Here the CDR3 is given as CASSIAGAYGYTF. The DNA sequence follows: TGTGCCAGTAGTATAGCAGGGGCCTATGGCTACACCTTC. Recombination connected TRBV19 to TRBJ1-2; a weak D assignment points to TRBD1 (6 bases agree). Trimming removed 1 base from V and 4 bases from J, leaving 7 bases between the germline ends. CDR1 and CDR2, per the germline V gene (reference sequence), are LNHDA and SQIVND. The CDR3 runs 13 amino acids, cysteine and phenylalanine included. Just CDR3 DNA is preserved here, 39 bases in frame from base 1.